Below are 14 T cell receptor beta chains sequenced from a single sample in a study of CD8 T cells in Susac syndrome. A quantity of about 0.5 to 1 ug RNA underwent reverse transcription using random hexamers. MiXCR was run by TCRdb on the immunoSEQ multiplex PCR reads, yielding one entry per CDR3 protein. Here the sample spans about 84,000 distinct CDR3 sequences, approximately 92% being singletons. Sample: CD8+ T cells from PBMCs. These receptor sequences come from a human donor in good health.

This clonotype was observed a few times. The chain links TRBV6-6 to TRBJ2-2; D is uncertain. Germline V gene lookup returns CDR1 MNHNY and CDR2 SVGAGI (reference sequence). The CDR3 extends over 14 amino acids. V was pared by 2 bases and J by 0 bases, with 4 bases between. The CDR3 loop reads CASSYAPNTGELFF. The CDR3 nucleotides read TGTGCCAGCAGTTACGCACCGAACACCGGGGAGCTGTTTTTT.

The chain combines TRBV13 with TRBJ2-7, with TRBD2 as a possible D gene (7 bases). V was clipped by 4 bases and J by 4 bases, with 14 bases between them. The CDR3 is made up of 14 amino acids. CDR1 and CDR2 from the germline V gene are PRHDT and FYEKMQ (reference sequence). The CDR3 sequence is CASSSGGQFYEQYF. Here the CDR3 DNA reads TGTGCCAGCAGCTCGGGGGGCCAATTTTACGAGCAGTACTTC.

The chain has TRBV6-1 and TRBJ2-7; 7 nucleotides match TRBD1. Germline V lookup: CDR1 MNHNS, CDR2 SASEGT. Trimming at V came to 6 bases and at J to 6 bases, leaving 8 bases not matched to a gene. The CDR3 contains 13 residues. Here the CDR3 reads CASSLGQASEQYF. Here the CDR3 DNA reads TGTGCCAGCAGCCTCGGACAGGCGAGCGAGCAGTACTTC.

This clonotype was seen just once. The CDR3 DNA follows: TGCAGCGTTGAGGGCCCGATGGGAATCTACGAGCAGTACTTC. It translates to CSVEGPMGIYEQYF. The rearrangement links TRBV29-1 to TRBJ2-7; D call uncertain. V lost 3 bases to trimming and J lost 3 bases, with 15 bases between them. The CDR3 runs to 14 residues. CDR1 SQVTM and CDR2 ANQGSEA come from the germline V gene.

The chain couples TRBV6-5 to TRBJ2-1; D not resolved. Germline CDR1 and CDR2: MNHEY and SVGAGI. V gave up 3 bases and J gave up 2 bases, with 11 bases separating them. The CDR3 has 15 amino acids. CDR3 in amino acids: CASSYSVMTYNEQFF. DNA of the CDR3: TGTGCCAGCAGTTATTCGGTCATGACCTACAATGAGCAGTTCTTC.

The V call is TRBV29-1, the J call TRBJ1-4; 9 bases are a match to TRBD1. CDR3 length: 14 amino acids. The germline CDR1 and CDR2 sequences are SQVTM and ANQGSEA. V gave up 2 bases and J gave up 6 bases; unmatched junction bases: 4. The CDR3 nucleotides read TGCAGCGTTGAAATGGGACAGGGTGATGAAAAACTGTTTTTT. It specifies CSVEMGQGDEKLFF.

This clonotype was observed a single time. The V and J genes are TRBV7-6 and TRBJ1-5; D call uncertain. The CDR3 covers 15 residues. CDR1 is SGHVS, CDR2 FNYEAQ, per germline. With 2 bases removed from V and 7 bases from J, the gap between germline ends came to 15 bases. CDR3 region: CASSLIPSVGQPQHF. In DNA, the CDR3 is TGTGCCAGCAGCTTAATCCCCTCCGTGGGGCAGCCCCAGCATTTT.

The CDR3 here is CASSQSIGQENTGELFF. In DNA form, the CDR3 reads TGCGCCAGCAGTCAATCCATTGGACAGGAAAACACCGGGGAGCTGTTTTTT. This chain joins TRBV23-1 and TRBJ2-2, with 7 bases that match TRBD1. TRBV23-1 is known as an ORF, though its function is uncertain. The trim removed 0 bases at V and 2 bases at J, leaving 6 bases unmatched. The CDR3 has 17 amino acids.

The J gene is TRBJ2-6, the V gene TRBV15; TRBD1 is a possible D gene (5 bases). The CDR3 runs to 18 residues. V was clipped by 1 base and J by 0 bases, with 13 bases between them. Germline V gene lookup returns CDR1 LNHNV and CDR2 YYDKDF (reference sequence). CDR3 DNA sequence: TGTGCCACCAGCAGAGGAAACACAGGCGGCTCTGGGGCCAACGTCCTGACTTTC. It encodes CATSRGNTGGSGANVLTF.

V and J are TRBV7-9 and TRBJ2-5; 9 bases align to TRBD1. The germline V gene encodes CDR1 SEHNR and CDR2 FQNEAQ (reference sequence). This CDR3 has 14 amino acids. V was clipped by 7 bases and J by 3 bases; unmatched bases: 6. CDR3 loop: CASTPRTGEETQYF. In DNA, the CDR3 is TGTGCCAGCACCCCCCGGACAGGGGAAGAGACCCAGTACTTC.

This clonotype was recorded once. The chain combines TRBV7-8 with TRBJ2-4; TRBD2 agrees at 7 bases. The CDR3 contains 15 residues. Germline V gene sequence: CDR1 SGHVS, CDR2 FQNEAQ. V was clipped by 5 bases and J by 5 bases; unmatched bases: 9. Here the CDR3 DNA reads TGTGCCAGCAGCCCCTGGGAGGGAGAGGAAAACATTCAGTACTTC. Residues: CASSPWEGEENIQYF.

CDR3 bases: TGCAGTGCTAGAGAGGTAGCGCAGAGCGCTGGCTACACCTTC. This codes for CSAREVAQSAGYTF. The chain recombines TRBV20-1 with TRBJ1-2; D ambiguous. Germline values: CDR1 DFQATT, CDR2 SNEGSKA (reference sequence). CDR3 length: 14 residues. Trimming took off 0 bases at V and 7 bases at J, with 15 bases between the two ends.

This chain connects TRBV30 to TRBJ1-1, with D unresolved. Trimming shortened V by 2 bases and J by 3 bases, and 10 bases separated the two germline ends. The CDR3 runs to 13 residues. Per the germline V gene, CDR1 is GTSNPN and CDR2 is SVGIG (reference sequence). CDR3 DNA sequence: TGTGCCTGGAGTATTGGGTGGGACACTGAAGCTTTCTTT. Protein sequence: CAWSIGWDTEAFF.

The chain carries TRBV5-6 and TRBJ2-1; the D gene could be TRBD1 or TRBD2 (5 bases each). The CDR3 contains 13 residues. Trimming pared 4 bases from V and 5 bases from J, leaving 10 bases between. Per the germline V gene, CDR1 is SGHDT and CDR2 is YYEEEE. This chain's CDR3 is CASSNGANNEQFF. As DNA, the CDR3 is TGTGCCAGCAGCAACGGGGCTAACAATGAGCAGTTCTTC.